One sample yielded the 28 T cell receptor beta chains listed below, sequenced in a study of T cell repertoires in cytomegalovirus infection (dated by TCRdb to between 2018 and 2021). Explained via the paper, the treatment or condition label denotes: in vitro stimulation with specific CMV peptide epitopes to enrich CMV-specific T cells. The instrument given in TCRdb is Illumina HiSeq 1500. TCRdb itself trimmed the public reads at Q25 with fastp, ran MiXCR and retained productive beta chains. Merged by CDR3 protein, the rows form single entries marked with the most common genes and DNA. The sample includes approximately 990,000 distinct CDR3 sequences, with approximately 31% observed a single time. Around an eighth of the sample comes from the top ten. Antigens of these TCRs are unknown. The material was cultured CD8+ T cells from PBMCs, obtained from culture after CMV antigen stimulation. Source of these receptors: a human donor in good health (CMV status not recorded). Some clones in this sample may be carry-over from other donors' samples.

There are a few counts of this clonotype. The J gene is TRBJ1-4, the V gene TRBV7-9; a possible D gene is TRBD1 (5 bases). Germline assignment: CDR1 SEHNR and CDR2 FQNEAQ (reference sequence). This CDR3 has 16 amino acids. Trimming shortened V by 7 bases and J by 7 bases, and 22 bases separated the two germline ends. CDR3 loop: CASKSEGSRDPEKLFF. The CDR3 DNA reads TGTGCCAGCAAGTCTGAAGGGTCCCGGGACCCTGAAAAACTGTTTTTT. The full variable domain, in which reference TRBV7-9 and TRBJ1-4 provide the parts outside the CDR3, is DTGVSQNPRHKITKRGQNVTFRCDPISEHNRLYWYRQTLGQGPEFLTYFQNEAQLEKSRLLSDRFSAERPKGSFSTLEIQRTEQGDSAMYLCASKSEGSRDPEKLFFGSGTQLSVL.

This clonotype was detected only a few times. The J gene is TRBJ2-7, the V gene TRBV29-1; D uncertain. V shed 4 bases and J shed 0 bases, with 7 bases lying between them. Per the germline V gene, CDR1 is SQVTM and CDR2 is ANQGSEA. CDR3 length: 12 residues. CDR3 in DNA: TGCAGCGTTGGTGGAAACTCCTACGAGCAGTACTTC. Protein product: CSVGGNSYEQYF.

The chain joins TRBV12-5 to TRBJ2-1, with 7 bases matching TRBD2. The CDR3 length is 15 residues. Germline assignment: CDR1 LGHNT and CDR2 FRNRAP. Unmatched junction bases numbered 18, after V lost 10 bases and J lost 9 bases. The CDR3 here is CATGAHLSGAGEQFF. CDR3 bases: TGTGCTACCGGGGCCCATTTGAGCGGGGCCGGTGAGCAGTTCTTC.

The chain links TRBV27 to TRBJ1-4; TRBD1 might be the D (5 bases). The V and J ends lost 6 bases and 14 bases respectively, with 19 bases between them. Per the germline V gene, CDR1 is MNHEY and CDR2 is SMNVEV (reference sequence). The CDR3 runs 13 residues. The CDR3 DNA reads TGTGCCAGCAGCCTATCGGGGGTGACGGGCCTGTTTTTT. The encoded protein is CASSLSGVTGLFF.

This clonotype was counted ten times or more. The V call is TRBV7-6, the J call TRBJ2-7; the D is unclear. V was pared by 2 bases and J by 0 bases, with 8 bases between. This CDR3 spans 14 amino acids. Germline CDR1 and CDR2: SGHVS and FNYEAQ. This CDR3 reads CASSLSADSYEQYF. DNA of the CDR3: TGTGCCAGCAGCTTATCCGCAGACTCCTACGAGCAGTACTTC.

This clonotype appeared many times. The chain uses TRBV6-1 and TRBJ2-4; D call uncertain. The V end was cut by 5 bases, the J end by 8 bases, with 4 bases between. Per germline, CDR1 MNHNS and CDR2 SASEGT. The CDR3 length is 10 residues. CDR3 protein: CASSLDIQYF. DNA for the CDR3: TGTGCCAGCAGTTTAGACATTCAGTACTTC.

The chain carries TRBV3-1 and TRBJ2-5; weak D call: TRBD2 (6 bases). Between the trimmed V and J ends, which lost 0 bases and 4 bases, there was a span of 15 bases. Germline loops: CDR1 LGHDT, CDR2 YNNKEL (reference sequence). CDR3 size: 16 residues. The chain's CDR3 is CASSQEGGFRRETQYF. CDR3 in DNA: TGTGCCAGCAGCCAAGAGGGAGGTTTCAGGAGAGAGACCCAGTACTTC.

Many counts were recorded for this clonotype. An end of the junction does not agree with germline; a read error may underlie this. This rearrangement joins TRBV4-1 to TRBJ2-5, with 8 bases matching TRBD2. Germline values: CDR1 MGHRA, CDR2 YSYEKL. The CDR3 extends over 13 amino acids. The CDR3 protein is CASSRGGQETQYF. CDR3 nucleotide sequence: TGTGCCAGCAGTCGGGGGGGCCAGGAGACCCAGTACTTC.

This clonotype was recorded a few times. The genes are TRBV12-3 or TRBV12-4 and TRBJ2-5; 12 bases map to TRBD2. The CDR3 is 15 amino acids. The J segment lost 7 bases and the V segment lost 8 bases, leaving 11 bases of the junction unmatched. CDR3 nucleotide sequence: TGTGCCAGCCAGAGCCTAGCGGGGGGGAGGTTGACCCAGTACTTC. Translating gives CASQSLAGGRLTQYF.

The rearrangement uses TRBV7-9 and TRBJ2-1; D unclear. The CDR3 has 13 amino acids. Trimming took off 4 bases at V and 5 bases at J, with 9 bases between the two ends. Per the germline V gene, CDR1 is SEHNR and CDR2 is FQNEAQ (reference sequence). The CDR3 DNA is TGTGCCAGCAGCTCCGACACAAACAATGAGCAGTTCTTC. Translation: CASSSDTNNEQFF.

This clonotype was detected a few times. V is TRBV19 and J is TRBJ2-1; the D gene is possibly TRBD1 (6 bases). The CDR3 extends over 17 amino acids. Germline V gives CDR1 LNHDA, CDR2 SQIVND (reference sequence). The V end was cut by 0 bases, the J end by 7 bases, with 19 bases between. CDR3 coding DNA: TGTGCCAGTAGTATAGATCAATCTACAGGGCTATGGAATGAGCAGTTCTTC. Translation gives CASSIDQSTGLWNEQFF.

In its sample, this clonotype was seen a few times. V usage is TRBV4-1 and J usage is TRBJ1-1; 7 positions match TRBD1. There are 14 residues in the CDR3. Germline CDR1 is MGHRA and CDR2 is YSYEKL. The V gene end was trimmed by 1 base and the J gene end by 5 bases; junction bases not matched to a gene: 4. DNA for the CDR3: TGCGCCAGCAGCCAAGGGGACAGTGGGACTGAAGCTTTCTTT. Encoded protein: CASSQGDSGTEAFF.

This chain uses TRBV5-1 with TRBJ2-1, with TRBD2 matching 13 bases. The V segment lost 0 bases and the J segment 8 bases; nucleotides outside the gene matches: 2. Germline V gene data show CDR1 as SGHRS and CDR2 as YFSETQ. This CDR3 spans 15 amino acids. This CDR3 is CASSLEGTSGDEQFF. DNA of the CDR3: TGCGCCAGCAGCTTGGAAGGGACTAGCGGGGATGAGCAGTTCTTC.

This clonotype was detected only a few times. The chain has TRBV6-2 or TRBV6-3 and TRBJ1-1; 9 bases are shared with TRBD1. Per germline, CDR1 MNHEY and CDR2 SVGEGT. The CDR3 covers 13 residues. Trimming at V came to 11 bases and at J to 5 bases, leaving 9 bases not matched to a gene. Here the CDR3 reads CACRDRVPTEAFF. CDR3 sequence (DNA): TGTGCCTGCCGGGACAGGGTGCCTACTGAAGCTTTCTTT.

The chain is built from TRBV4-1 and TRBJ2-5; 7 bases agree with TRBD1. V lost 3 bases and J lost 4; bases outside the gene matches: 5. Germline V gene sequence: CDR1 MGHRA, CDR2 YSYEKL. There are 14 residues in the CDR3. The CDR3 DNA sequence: TGCGCCAGCAGCCATCCCACAGGGGTAGAGACCCAGTACTTC. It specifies CASSHPTGVETQYF.

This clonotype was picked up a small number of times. The CDR3 sequence is CASSLEGRSSYNSPLHF. The CDR3 bases are TGCGCCAGCAGCTTGGAGGGTAGGAGCTCCTATAATTCACCCCTCCACTTT. The chain recombines TRBV5-1 with TRBJ1-6; D unclear. V dropped 0 bases and J dropped 0 bases, with 10 bases sitting between them. CDR3 length: 17 residues. CDR1 SGHRS and CDR2 YFSETQ come from the germline V gene. The entire variable domain, with the rest obtained from reference TRBV5-1 and TRBJ1-6, is as follows: KAGVTQTPRYLIKTRGQQVTLSCSPISGHRSVSWYQQTPGQGLQFLFEYFSETQRNKGNFPGRFSGRQFSNSRSEMNVSTLELGDSALYLCASSLEGRSSYNSPLHFGNGTRLTVT.

This CDR3 reads CASSQDSGNTQYF. Written as DNA, the CDR3 is TGCGCCAGCAGCCAAGATTCGGGGAATACGCAGTATTTT. This chain connects TRBV4-3 to TRBJ2-3; D is perhaps TRBD2 (5 bases). The CDR3 loop spans 13 amino acids. V shed 0 bases and J shed 7 bases, with 8 bases lying between them. Germline lookup yields CDR1 LGHNA and CDR2 YSLEER.

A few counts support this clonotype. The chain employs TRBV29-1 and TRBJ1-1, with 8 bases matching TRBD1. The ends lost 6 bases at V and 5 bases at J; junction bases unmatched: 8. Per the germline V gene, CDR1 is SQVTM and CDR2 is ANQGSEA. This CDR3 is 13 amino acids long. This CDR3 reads CSVETGGSTEAFF. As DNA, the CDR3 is TGCAGCGTAGAAACAGGGGGAAGTACTGAAGCTTTCTTT. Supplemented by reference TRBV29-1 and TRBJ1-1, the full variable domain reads SAVISQKPSRDICQRGTSLTIQCQVDSQVTMMFWYRQQPGQSLTLIATANQGSEATYESGFVIDKFPISRPNLTFSTLTVSNMSPEDSSIYLCSVETGGSTEAFFGQGTRLTVV.

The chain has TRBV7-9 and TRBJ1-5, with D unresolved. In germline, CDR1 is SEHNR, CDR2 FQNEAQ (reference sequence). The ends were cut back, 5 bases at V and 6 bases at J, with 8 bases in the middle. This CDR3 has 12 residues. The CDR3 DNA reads TGTGCCAGCAGCCGAATGAGTCAGCCCCAGCATTTT. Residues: CASSRMSQPQHF. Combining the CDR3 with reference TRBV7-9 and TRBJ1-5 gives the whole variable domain DTGVSQNPRHKITKRGQNVTFRCDPISEHNRLYWYRQTLGQGPEFLTYFQNEAQLEKSRLLSDRFSAERPKGSFSTLEIQRTEQGDSAMYLCASSRMSQPQHFGDGTRLSIL.

For the CDR3, the DNA is TGTGCCAGCAGCGTAGGGACAAACTACACCTTC. It specifies CASSVGTNYTF. The J gene is TRBJ1-2, the V gene TRBV7-6; TRBD1 might be the D (6 bases). The V end was cut by 5 bases, the J end by 10 bases, with 11 bases between. CDR1 and CDR2 from the germline V gene are SGHVS and FNYEAQ. This CDR3 is 11 amino acids long.

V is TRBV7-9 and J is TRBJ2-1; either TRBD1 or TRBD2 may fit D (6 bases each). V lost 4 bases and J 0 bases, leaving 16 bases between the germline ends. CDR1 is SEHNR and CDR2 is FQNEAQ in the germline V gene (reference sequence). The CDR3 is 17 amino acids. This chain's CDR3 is CASSSTGAPSSYNEQFF. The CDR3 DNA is TGTGCCAGCAGCTCAACGGGGGCCCCGAGCTCCTACAATGAGCAGTTCTTC.

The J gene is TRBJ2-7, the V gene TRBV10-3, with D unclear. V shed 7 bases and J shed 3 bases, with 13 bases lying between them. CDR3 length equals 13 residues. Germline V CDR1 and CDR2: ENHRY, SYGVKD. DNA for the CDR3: TGTGCCATCAAGGACGAAGGGAACTACGAGCAGTACTTC. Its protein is CAIKDEGNYEQYF.

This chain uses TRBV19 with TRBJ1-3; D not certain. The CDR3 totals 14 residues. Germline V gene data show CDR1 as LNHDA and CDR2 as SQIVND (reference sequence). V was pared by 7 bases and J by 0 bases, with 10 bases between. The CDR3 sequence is CASTSPYSGNTIYF. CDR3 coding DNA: TGTGCCAGTACAAGTCCGTACTCTGGAAACACCATATATTTT.

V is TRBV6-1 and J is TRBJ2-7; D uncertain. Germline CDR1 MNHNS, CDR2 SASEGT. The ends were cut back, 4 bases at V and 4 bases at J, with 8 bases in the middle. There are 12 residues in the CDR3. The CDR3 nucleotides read TGTGCCAGCAGTGCAACACTATACGAGCAGTACTTC. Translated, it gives CASSATLYEQYF.

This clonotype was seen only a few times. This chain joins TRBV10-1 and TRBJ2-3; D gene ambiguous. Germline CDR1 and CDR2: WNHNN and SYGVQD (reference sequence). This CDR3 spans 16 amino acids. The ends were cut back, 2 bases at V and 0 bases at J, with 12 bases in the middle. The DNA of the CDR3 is TGCGCCAGCAGTGAGCTAGGGCCTGCTAGCACAGATACGCAGTATTTT. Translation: CASSELGPASTDTQYF.

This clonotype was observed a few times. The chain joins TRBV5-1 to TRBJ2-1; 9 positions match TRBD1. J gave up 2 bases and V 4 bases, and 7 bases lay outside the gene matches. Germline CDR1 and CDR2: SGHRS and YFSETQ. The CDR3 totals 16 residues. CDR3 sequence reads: CASSRDREIPYNEQFF. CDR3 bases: TGCGCCAGCAGCAGGGACAGGGAAATCCCCTACAATGAGCAGTTCTTC.

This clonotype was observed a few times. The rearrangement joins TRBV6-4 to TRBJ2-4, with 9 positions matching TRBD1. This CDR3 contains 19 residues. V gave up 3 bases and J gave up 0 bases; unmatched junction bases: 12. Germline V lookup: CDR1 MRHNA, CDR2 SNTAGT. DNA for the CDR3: TGTGCCAGCAGTGAACCGGGACAGGGTTTTTCCTTAGCCAAAAACATTCAGTACTTC. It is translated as CASSEPGQGFSLAKNIQYF.

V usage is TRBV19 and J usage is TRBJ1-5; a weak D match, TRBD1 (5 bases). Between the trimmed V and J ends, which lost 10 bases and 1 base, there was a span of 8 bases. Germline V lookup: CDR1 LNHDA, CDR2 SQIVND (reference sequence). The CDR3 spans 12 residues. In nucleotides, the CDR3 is TGTGCCACAAGACAGAGCAATCAGCCCCAGCATTTT. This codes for CATRQSNQPQHF.